This T cell receptor beta chain came from a study of T-cell reconstitution after alpha-beta-depleted transplantation in children. This CDR3 comprises 13 residues. In germline, CDR1 is MDHEN, CDR2 SYDVKM. V trimming: 8 bases; J trimming: 3 bases; junction bases outside the gene matches: 1. The study, taken as a whole, reports: Surviving recipient T cells and thymic progenitors produced the high day-60 TCRbeta diversity seen in some patients. A year had passed since transplant, and T-cell counts and diversity by then came mostly from newly produced T cells. About two months after transplant, alpha-beta T cells reportedly came from several hundred expanded graft clones.

Only a few counts were recorded for this clonotype. What it binds is unknown. During its preparation, the TCRbeta library received unique molecular identifiers. MiXCR, run by TCRdb on the PCR reads, gives a single entry per CDR3 protein. The sample yields hundreds of thousands of distinct CDR3 sequences, 10% to 15% seen once. This sample comprised PBMCs, mostly from graft donor cells, obtained 360 days after TCRalphabeta/CD19-depleted stem cell transplant. This receptor was obtained from a male patient younger than 18 who had a stem cell transplant for acute myeloid leukemia, so the T cells may come from the graft donor. V gene TRBV28 combines with J gene TRBJ2-2; 9 bases line up with TRBD1. The DNA for the CDR3 is TGTGCCAGCGACAGGGGGGACACCGGGGAGCTGTTTTTT. Translated: CASDRGDTGELFF.